This T cell receptor beta chain is from a study of cytomegalovirus exposure and HLA in healthy donors. Primers: 60 Vbeta forward and 13 Jbeta reverse. The data were produced by immunoSEQ multiplex PCR, yet TCRdb's version contains in-frame clones alone and is incomplete. The sample records some 56,000 clones, around three fifths being singletons. A word on this clone: Antigen unknown.

Findings of the study overall: Information on immune exposure was restricted to one variable (CMV serostatus).

Sequenced input: PBMCs. The sequence was obtained from a human donor in good health.

CDR3: CASSKLDSPYEQYF. CDR3 nucleotides: TGTGCCAGCAGCAAACTGGACAGCCCCTACGAGCAGTACTTC. The rearrangement joins TRBV7-6 to TRBJ2-7; TRBD1 might be the D (6 bases). The germline V gene has CDR1 SGHVS and CDR2 FNYEAQ. The CDR3 extends over 14 amino acids. V lost 5 bases and J 2 bases, leaving 13 bases between the germline ends.